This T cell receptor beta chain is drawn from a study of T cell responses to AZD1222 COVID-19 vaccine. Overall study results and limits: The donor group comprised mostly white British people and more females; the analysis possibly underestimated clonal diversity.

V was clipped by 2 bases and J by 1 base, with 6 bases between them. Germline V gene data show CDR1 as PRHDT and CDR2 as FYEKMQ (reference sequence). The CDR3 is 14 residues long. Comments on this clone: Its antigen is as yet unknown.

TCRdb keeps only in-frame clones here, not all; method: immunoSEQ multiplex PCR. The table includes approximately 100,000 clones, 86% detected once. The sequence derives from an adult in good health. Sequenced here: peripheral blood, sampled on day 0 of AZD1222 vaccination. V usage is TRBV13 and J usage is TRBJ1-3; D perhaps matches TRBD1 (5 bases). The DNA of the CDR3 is TGTGCCAGCAGCTTATGGGGGTCTGGAAACACCATATATTTT. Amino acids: CASSLWGSGNTIYF.